One and the same sample provided the 28 T cell receptor beta chains below, sequenced in a study of shared clonotypes between healthy human individuals. Data came from immunoSEQ multiplex PCR; TCRdb stores just in-frame clones and leaves some out. The profile shows fewer than 3 million clones, 85% to 95% of them singletons. What was sequenced was naive CD4+ T cells from PBMCs. The subset was: CD45RA+ positively selected. Source of these receptors: a man aged 18 to 30 in good health. Some clones in this sample may be carry-over from other donors' samples.

V and J are TRBV27 and TRBJ2-5; D possibly corresponds to TRBD1 (6 bases). Gene TRBJ2-7 matches the end of the DNA better, so the J call may be wrong. Germline CDR1 and CDR2: MNHEY and SMNVEV (reference sequence). This CDR3 has 15 residues. This CDR3 is CASWTAGNRGSEQYF. For the CDR3, the DNA is TGTGCCAGTTGGACAGCCGGGAACCGGGGATCCGAGCAGTACTTC.

The chain has TRBV28 and TRBJ2-1, with D possibly being TRBD1 (6 bases). V lost 2 bases, J lost 6 bases, and 17 bases lay in between. The CDR3 runs to 16 residues. Germline CDR1 is MDHEN and CDR2 is SYDVKM. The CDR3 here is CASSLGGTQIINEQFF. Written as DNA, the CDR3 is TGTGCCAGCAGTTTAGGGGGCACACAAATAATCAATGAGCAGTTCTTC.

This chain links TRBV18 with TRBJ2-1; the match to TRBD2 covers 9 bases. The CDR3 covers 15 residues. Germline trimming cut 4 bases from V and 9 bases from J; bases unmatched to any gene: 10. CDR1 and CDR2 from the germline V gene are KGHSH and LQKENI. The CDR3 DNA reads as TGTGCCAGCTCACGCTTGCGGGAGGGCCTAGGTGAGCAGTTCTTC. Its protein product is CASSRLREGLGEQFF.

The chain is built from TRBV28 and TRBJ2-3; 7 nucleotides match TRBD1. This CDR3 has 17 residues. The trim removed 6 bases at V and 2 bases at J, leaving 14 bases unmatched. Germline loops: CDR1 MDHEN, CDR2 SYDVKM. CDR3 region: CASSPTGEGFLTDTQYF. The CDR3 DNA reads as TGTGCCAGCAGCCCTACAGGGGAAGGGTTTCTCACAGATACGCAGTATTTT.

This chain links TRBV19 with TRBJ1-5, with D unresolved. V was shortened by 1 base and J by 0 bases, with 10 bases between the two germline ends. Germline V CDR1 and CDR2: LNHDA, SQIVND (reference sequence). This CDR3 has 16 residues. The CDR3 spells CASSIAQIYSNQPQHF. For the CDR3, the DNA is TGTGCCAGTAGTATAGCCCAGATCTATAGCAATCAGCCCCAGCATTTT.

The V gene is TRBV6-4, the J gene TRBJ1-2; tentative D call: TRBD1 (6 bases). Per the germline V gene, CDR1 is MRHNA and CDR2 is SNTAGT. The CDR3 sequence is 15 residues long. Trimming left V 6 bases short and J 4 bases short, with 18 bases between. CDR3 coding DNA: TGTGCCAGCAGCGCAACAGGGACGGGTGCCTATGGCTACACCTTC. Encoded protein: CASSATGTGAYGYTF.

The chain recombines TRBV19 with TRBJ1-2; D gene uncertain. CDR1 LNHDA and CDR2 SQIVND come from the germline V gene (reference sequence). V lost 0 bases and J 4 bases, leaving 9 bases between the germline ends. The CDR3 has 14 residues. The CDR3 region has the DNA TGTGCCAGTAGTATAGATTCTTCCCCCTATGGCTACACCTTC. Amino acids: CASSIDSSPYGYTF.

The chain combines TRBV27 with TRBJ2-7; 7 bases match TRBD1. The CDR3 runs to 15 residues. Germline V lookup: CDR1 MNHEY, CDR2 SMNVEV (reference sequence). Germline trimming cut 7 bases from V and 3 bases from J; bases unmatched to any gene: 12. The CDR3 DNA is TGTGCCAGCAACCCTCCGACAGGGTCGGACTACGAGCAGTACTTC. It encodes CASNPPTGSDYEQYF.

V and J are TRBV7-2 and TRBJ2-7, with D perhaps matching TRBD2 (6 bases). Germline V gene lookup returns CDR1 SGHTA and CDR2 FQGNSA. The CDR3 contains 13 residues. V was trimmed by 5 bases and J by 6 bases, leaving 14 bases between them. The CDR3: CASSLGGLSEQYF. Written as DNA, the CDR3 is TGTGCCAGCAGCCTGGGAGGCCTAAGCGAGCAGTACTTC.

The J gene is TRBJ2-3, the V gene TRBV5-4; the match to TRBD2 covers 8 bases. This CDR3 comprises 18 residues. V lost 4 bases to trimming and J lost 2 bases; unmatched junction nucleotides: 15. CDR1 SGHNT and CDR2 YYREEE come from the germline V gene (reference sequence). The DNA of the CDR3 is TGTGCCAGCAGCCTAGGACCGGGACTAGTTCTCCCCACAGATACGCAGTATTTT. Protein product: CASSLGPGLVLPTDTQYF.

The chain combines TRBV5-4 with TRBJ2-1; 10 nucleotides line up with TRBD2. CDR3 length: 16 amino acids. With V trimmed by 6 bases and J by 7 bases, 13 bases remained unmatched. The germline gives CDR1 SGHNT, CDR2 YYREEE (reference sequence). The CDR3 spells CASNPTPLAGANEQFF. CDR3 sequence (DNA): TGTGCCAGCAACCCGACCCCGCTAGCGGGAGCTAATGAGCAGTTCTTC.

The rearrangement uses TRBV4-1 and TRBJ2-5, with D uncertain. CDR1 is MGHRA, CDR2 YSYEKL, per germline. V was pared by 0 bases and J by 5 bases, with 16 bases between. The CDR3 loop spans 16 amino acids. The CDR3 protein is CASSQDLIGTKETQYF. For the CDR3, the DNA is TGCGCCAGCAGCCAAGATTTAATAGGAACGAAGGAGACCCAGTACTTC.

The chain links TRBV27 to TRBJ2-7; 7 bases agree with TRBD2. Per germline, CDR1 MNHEY and CDR2 SMNVEV (reference sequence). This CDR3 has 15 residues. V lost 5 bases and J lost 0; bases outside the gene matches: 7. CDR3 amino acids: CASSPRGGGSYEQYF. The CDR3 nucleotides read TGTGCCAGCAGTCCCCGGGGCGGGGGCTCCTACGAGCAGTACTTC.

This clone is a singleton in its sample. The chain combines TRBV4-1 with TRBJ2-5; a possible D gene is TRBD2 (5 bases). The germline CDR1 and CDR2 sequences are MGHRA and YSYEKL. The V and J ends lost 1 base and 0 bases respectively, with 9 bases between them. This CDR3 has 15 residues. The CDR3 is CASSQGLPYQETQYF. The CDR3 nucleotides read TGCGCCAGCAGCCAAGGACTACCCTACCAAGAGACCCAGTACTTC.

The J gene is TRBJ2-7, the V gene TRBV4-2; 10 bases are a match to TRBD1. Germline V gene data show CDR1 as LGHNA and CDR2 as YNFKEQ. The V gene end was trimmed by 3 bases and the J gene end by 3 bases; junction bases not matched to a gene: 2. The CDR3 has 14 residues. CDR3 protein: CASSQGTGDYEQYF. The CDR3 nucleotides are TGTGCCAGCAGCCAGGGGACAGGGGACTACGAGCAGTACTTC.

This sequence joins TRBV28 and TRBJ2-2, with D unclear. CDR1 is MDHEN, CDR2 SYDVKM, per germline. Trimming shortened V by 7 bases and J by 1 base, and 13 bases separated the two germline ends. This CDR3 region has 15 residues. CDR3 region: CASTLKSGNTGELFF. CDR3 coding DNA: TGTGCCAGCACCCTCAAATCTGGGAACACCGGGGAGCTGTTTTTT.

V is TRBV9 and J is TRBJ2-1, with 11 bases that match TRBD2. The CDR3 extends over 15 amino acids. J was trimmed by 5 bases and V by 4 bases; bases with no gene match: 5. Germline V gene sequence: CDR1 SGDLS, CDR2 YYNGEE. The CDR3 DNA follows: TGTGCCAGCAGCAAGACTAGCGGGATAGACAATGAGCAGTTCTTC. Amino acid sequence: CASSKTSGIDNEQFF.

A note on this clone: Other nucleotide sequences from this sample produce the same CDR3. Here the CDR3 DNA reads TGTGCCAGCAGTGTTGGGGGGGGCACTGAAGCTTTCTTT. It codes for CASSVGGGTEAFF. The V and J genes are TRBV2 and TRBJ1-1, with a tentative D call TRBD1 (5 bases). This CDR3 is 13 amino acids long. V shed 4 bases and J shed 4 bases, with 10 bases lying between them. Germline V lookup: CDR1 SNHLY, CDR2 FYNNEI.

The table lists this clone with a count of one. The V and J genes are TRBV15 and TRBJ2-3; D is perhaps TRBD1 (6 bases). CDR1 and CDR2 (germline): LNHNV, YYDKDF (reference sequence). The V end lost 2 bases, the J end lost 3 bases, and 9 bases lay between the germline ends. CDR3 length: 14 residues. The CDR3 sequence: CATSRRQETDTQYF. DNA of the CDR3: TGTGCCACCAGCAGACGACAGGAAACAGATACGCAGTATTTT.

The chain combines TRBV30 with TRBJ1-3, with 7 bases matching TRBD1. The germline CDR1 and CDR2 sequences are GTSNPN and SVGIG (reference sequence). The J segment lost 0 bases and the V segment lost 0 bases, leaving 2 bases of the junction unmatched. CDR3 size: 15 residues. CDR3 nucleotides: TGTGCCTGGAGTGTTGAGGGGGCCTCTGGAAACACCATATATTTT. It is translated as CAWSVEGASGNTIYF. Complete variable domain (other parts from reference TRBV30 and TRBJ1-3): SQTIHQWPATLVQPVGSPLSLECTVEGTSNPNLYWYRQAAGRGLQLLFYSVGIGQISSEVPQNLSASRPQDRQFILSSKKLLLSDSGFYLCAWSVEGASGNTIYFGEGSWLTVV.

This sequence joins TRBV28 and TRBJ1-5; a possible D gene is TRBD1 (6 bases). Germline values: CDR1 MDHEN, CDR2 SYDVKM. The V and J ends lost 2 bases and 9 bases respectively, with 23 bases between them. The CDR3 contains 17 residues. The CDR3 sequence: CASSLGGGSGIRGPQHF. The CDR3 nucleotides read TGTGCCAGCAGTTTAGGTGGGGGGTCGGGTATCAGGGGGCCCCAGCATTTT.

This chain uses TRBV30 with TRBJ2-1, with 12 bases fitting TRBD1. V lost 3 bases to trimming and J lost 11 bases; unmatched junction nucleotides: 5. This CDR3 comprises 13 residues. In germline, CDR1 is GTSNPN, CDR2 SVGIG (reference sequence). The CDR3 DNA reads TGTGCCTGGAGCGGGGACAGGGGGCTACAGCAGTTCTTC. Translating it yields CAWSGDRGLQQFF.

The chain links TRBV6-1 to TRBJ2-2; the D is unclear. The V gene lost 6 bases and the J gene lost 6 bases, with 8 bases spanning the gap. CDR1 MNHNS and CDR2 SASEGT come from the germline V gene. The CDR3 has 12 residues. The DNA of the CDR3 is TGTGCCAGCAGCGGCTCTTCCGGGGAGCTGTTTTTT. Residues: CASSGSSGELFF.

The V and J genes are TRBV7-8 and TRBJ1-3, with D hard to call. This CDR3 has 16 amino acids. The germline V gene has CDR1 SGHVS and CDR2 FQNEAQ. Trimming removed 5 bases from V and 2 bases from J, with 16 bases in between. CDR3: CASSRRQGGTGNTIYF. The CDR3 bases are TGTGCCAGCAGCCGCCGACAAGGAGGGACTGGAAACACCATATATTTT.

The CDR3 DNA sequence: TGTGCCAGCAGCCCTCACTTTAGCGGGAGGGGGGCAGATACGCAGTATTTT. Its translation: CASSPHFSGRGADTQYF. V and J are TRBV7-3 and TRBJ2-3; 11 nucleotides match TRBD2. The junction had 11 bases not matched to a gene; V was cut back by 5 bases and J by 4 bases. CDR1 is SGHTA, CDR2 FQGTGA, per germline. The CDR3 covers 17 residues.

V gene TRBV28 combines with J gene TRBJ1-2; 8 bases match TRBD1. This CDR3 has 16 amino acids. Germline CDR1 MDHEN, CDR2 SYDVKM. After removal of 4 bases from V and 2 bases from J, the junction contained 9 bases not matched to a gene. The CDR3 reads CASSSQGAAQNYGYTF. The CDR3 DNA sequence: TGTGCCAGCAGTTCGCAGGGGGCCGCCCAAAACTATGGCTACACCTTC.

Of note for this clone: Different DNA sequences within this sample yield the same CDR3. The J gene is TRBJ1-4, the V gene TRBV27, with no clear D. CDR1 MNHEY and CDR2 SMNVEV come from the germline V gene (reference sequence). The CDR3 has 12 residues. V shed 3 bases and J shed 5 bases, with 4 bases lying between them. The CDR3 here is CASSFRNEKLFF. The DNA for the CDR3 is TGTGCCAGCAGTTTCAGAAATGAAAAACTGTTTTTT. Full variable domain (rest looked up from reference TRBV27 and TRBJ1-4): EAQVTQNPRYLITVTGKKLTVTCSQNMNHEYMSWYRQDPGLGLRQIYYSMNVEVTDKGDVPEGYKVSRKEKRNFPLILESPSPNQTSLYFCASSFRNEKLFFGSGTQLSVL.

The chain joins TRBV19 to TRBJ1-1; unclear D gene. V shed 3 bases and J shed 7 bases, with 15 bases lying between them. The CDR3 extends over 14 amino acids. Germline CDR1 is LNHDA and CDR2 is SQIVND (reference sequence). The CDR3 loop reads CASSIRSGRDEAFF. CDR3 nucleotides: TGTGCCAGTAGTATTCGGAGCGGGCGGGATGAAGCTTTCTTT.